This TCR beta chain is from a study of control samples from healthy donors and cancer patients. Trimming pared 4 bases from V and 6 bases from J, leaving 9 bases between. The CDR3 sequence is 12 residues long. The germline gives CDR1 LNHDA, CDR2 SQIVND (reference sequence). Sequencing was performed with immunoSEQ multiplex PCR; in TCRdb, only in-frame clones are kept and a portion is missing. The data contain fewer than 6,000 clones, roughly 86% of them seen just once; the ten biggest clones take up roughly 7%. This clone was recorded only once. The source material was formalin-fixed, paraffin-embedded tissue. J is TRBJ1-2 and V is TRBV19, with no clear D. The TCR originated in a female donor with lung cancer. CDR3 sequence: CASSTYGDGYTF. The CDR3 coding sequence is TGTGCCAGTAGTACCTACGGGGATGGCTACACCTTC.